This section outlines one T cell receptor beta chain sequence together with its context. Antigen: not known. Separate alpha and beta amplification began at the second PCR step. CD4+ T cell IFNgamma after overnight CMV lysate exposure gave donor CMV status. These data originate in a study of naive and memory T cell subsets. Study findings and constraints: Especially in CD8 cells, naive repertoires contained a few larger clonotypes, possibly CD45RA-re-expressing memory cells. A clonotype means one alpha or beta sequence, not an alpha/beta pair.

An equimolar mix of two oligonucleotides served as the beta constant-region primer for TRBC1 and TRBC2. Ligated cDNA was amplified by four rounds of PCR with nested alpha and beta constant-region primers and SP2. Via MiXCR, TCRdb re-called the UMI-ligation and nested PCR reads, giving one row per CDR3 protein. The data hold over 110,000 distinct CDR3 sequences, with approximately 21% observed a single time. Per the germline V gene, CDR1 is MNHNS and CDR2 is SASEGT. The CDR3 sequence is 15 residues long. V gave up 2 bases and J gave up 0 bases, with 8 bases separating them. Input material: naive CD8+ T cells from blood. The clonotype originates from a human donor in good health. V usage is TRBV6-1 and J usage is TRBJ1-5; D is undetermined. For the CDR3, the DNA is TGTGCCAGCAGTGAAAACACTTATAGCAATCAGCCCCAGCATTTT. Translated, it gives CASSENTYSNQPQHF.